This TCR beta chain was observed in a study of cytomegalovirus exposure and HLA in healthy donors. Broader study findings: TCR beta chains numbering under 200 were designated cytomegalovirus-associated. Cytomegalovirus status was reportedly diagnosed by the classifier with high sensitivity and specificity.

V lost 3 bases and J lost 8, with 8 bases in between. The CDR3 is 11 amino acids. Germline values: CDR1 SGDLS, CDR2 YYNGEE. A note on this clone: The antigen is undetermined.

Measured with immunoSEQ multiplex PCR; TCRdb has only the in-frame clones, and not every one. The sample shows under 200,000 clones, around nine tenths of them seen only once. The sequenced material came from PBMCs. This chain uses TRBV9 with TRBJ1-2; no definite D call. The clonotype was recovered from a man aged 18 to 35 in good health and CMV-seropositive. DNA for the CDR3: TGTGCCAGCAGCGGAGGGTACGGCTACACCTTC. This sequence encodes CASSGGYGYTF.